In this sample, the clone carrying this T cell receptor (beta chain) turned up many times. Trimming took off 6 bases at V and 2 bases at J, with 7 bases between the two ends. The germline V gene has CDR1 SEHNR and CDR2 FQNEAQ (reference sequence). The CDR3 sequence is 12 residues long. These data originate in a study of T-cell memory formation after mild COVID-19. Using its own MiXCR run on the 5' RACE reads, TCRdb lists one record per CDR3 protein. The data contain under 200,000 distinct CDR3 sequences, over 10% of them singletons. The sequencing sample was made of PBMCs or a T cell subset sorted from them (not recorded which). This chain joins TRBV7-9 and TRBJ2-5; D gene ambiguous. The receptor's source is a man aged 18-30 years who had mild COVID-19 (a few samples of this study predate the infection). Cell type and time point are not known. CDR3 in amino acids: CASRREQETQYF. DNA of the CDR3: TGTGCCAGCAGACGCGAGCAAGAGACCCAGTACTTC.